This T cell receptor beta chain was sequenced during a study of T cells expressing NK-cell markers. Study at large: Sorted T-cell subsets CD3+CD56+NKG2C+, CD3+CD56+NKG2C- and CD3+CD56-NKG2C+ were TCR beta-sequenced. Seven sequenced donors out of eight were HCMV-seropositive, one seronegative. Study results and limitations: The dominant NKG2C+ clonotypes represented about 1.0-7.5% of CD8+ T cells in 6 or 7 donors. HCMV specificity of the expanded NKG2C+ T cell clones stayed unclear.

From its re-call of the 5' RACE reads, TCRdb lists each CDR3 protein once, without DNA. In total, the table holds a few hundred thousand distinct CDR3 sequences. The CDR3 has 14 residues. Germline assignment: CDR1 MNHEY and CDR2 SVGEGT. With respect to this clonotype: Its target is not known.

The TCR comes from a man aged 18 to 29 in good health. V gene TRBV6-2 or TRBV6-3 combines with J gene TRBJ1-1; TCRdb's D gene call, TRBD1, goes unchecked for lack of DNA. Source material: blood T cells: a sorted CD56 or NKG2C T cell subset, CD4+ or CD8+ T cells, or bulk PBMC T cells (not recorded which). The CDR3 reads CASTHRTGNTEAFF.